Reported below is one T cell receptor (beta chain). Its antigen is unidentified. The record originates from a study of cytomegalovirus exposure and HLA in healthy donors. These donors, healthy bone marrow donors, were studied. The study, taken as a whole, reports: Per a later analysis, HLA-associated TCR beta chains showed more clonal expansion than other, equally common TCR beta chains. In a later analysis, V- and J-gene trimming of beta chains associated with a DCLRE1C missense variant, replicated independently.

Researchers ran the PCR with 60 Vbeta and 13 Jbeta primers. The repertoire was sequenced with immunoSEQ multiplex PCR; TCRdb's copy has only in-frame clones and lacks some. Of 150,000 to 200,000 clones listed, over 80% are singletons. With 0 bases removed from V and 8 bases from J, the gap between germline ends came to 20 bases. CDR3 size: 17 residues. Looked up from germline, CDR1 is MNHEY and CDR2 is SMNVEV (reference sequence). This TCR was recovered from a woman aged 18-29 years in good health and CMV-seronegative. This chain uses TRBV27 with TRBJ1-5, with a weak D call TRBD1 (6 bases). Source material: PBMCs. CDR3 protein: CASSLSILSGAMEPQHF. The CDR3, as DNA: TGTGCCAGCAGTTTATCGATCCTTTCAGGGGCTATGGAGCCCCAGCATTTT.